In this sample, the clone carrying this TCR beta chain turned up many times. Its target is unknown. The data derive from a study of T-cell reconstitution after alpha-beta-depleted transplantation in children. Points from the study as a whole: Day-60 TCRbeta diversity that was high in some patients was derived from surviving recipient T cells and thymic progenitors. As was reported, about two months after transplant, alpha-beta T cells came from several hundred expanded graft clones.

Preparation of the TCRbeta library used unique molecular identifiers. TCRdb re-called the PCR reads through MiXCR, storing one row per CDR3 protein. This table holds a few hundred thousand distinct CDR3 sequences, about an eighth found once. The sample was PBMCs, mostly from graft donor cells, taken 360 days after TCRalphabeta/CD19-depleted stem cell transplant. The receptor was derived from a male patient between 5 and 17 years old who had a stem cell transplant for acute myeloid leukemia, so the T cells may come from the graft donor.

This CDR3 reads CASSLRGRDTEAFF. The CDR3 DNA reads TGTGCCAGCAGCTTACGGGGACGGGACACTGAAGCTTTCTTT. The chain is built from TRBV7-3 and TRBJ1-1; D may be TRBD1 (5 bases). The V end was cut by 2 bases, the J end by 3 bases, with 10 bases between. In germline, CDR1 is SGHTA, CDR2 FQGTGA. The CDR3 contains 14 residues.